A selection of T cell receptor beta chains follows, all from one sample in a study of radiotherapy plus CTLA-4 blockade in lung cancer. Data came from immunoSEQ multiplex PCR; TCRdb stores just in-frame clones and leaves some out. The sample has some 74,000 clones; around four fifths are singletons. Material: peripheral blood, obtained from a patient treated with radiotherapy plus ipilimumab. The receptors originated from a human donor with non-small cell lung cancer who had a complete response to radiotherapy plus ipilimumab. The CDR3 runs from the conserved cysteine through the conserved F or W. D genes are given only for firm matches. Part of the rows lack a size; the others show once, few, many or a class for expanded clones.

CDR3 length,J gene,D gene,clone size,V gene,CDR3 protein,CDR3 DNA
13,TRBJ2-3,NA,NA,TRBV5-1,CASSFRGTDTQYF,TGCGCCAGCAGCTTCAGGGGAACAGATACGCAGTATTTT
15,TRBJ1-5,NA,NA,TRBV16,CASSQMGRGNQPQHF,TGTGCCAGCAGCCAAATGGGCAGGGGCAATCAGCCCCAGCATTTT
15,TRBJ2-1,NA,NA,TRBV2,CASRRDNQMNNEQFF,TGTGCCAGCAGAAGAGATAACCAAATGAACAATGAGCAGTTCTTC
18,TRBJ2-6,TRBD1,NA,TRBV13,CASSPGTGARSGANVLTF,TGTGCCAGCAGCCCCGGGACAGGGGCTCGCTCTGGGGCCAACGTCCTGACTTTC
14,TRBJ1-2,TRBD1,NA,TRBV6-5,CASRNRGPSYGYTF,TGTGCCAGCAGAAACAGGGGGCCCTCCTATGGCTACACCTTC
14,TRBJ2-1,NA,NA,TRBV19,CASSIVALSNEQFF,TGTGCCAGTAGTATAGTAGCCCTCTCAAATGAGCAGTTCTTC
13,TRBJ2-7,TRBD1,few,TRBV7-9,CASSPRRGFEQYF,TGTGCCAGCAGCCCCCGCAGGGGGTTCGAGCAGTACTTC
14,TRBJ1-2,TRBD1,once,TRBV10-3,CAISEPDRNYGYTF,TGTGCCATCAGTGAGCCGGACAGGAACTATGGCTACACCTTC
13,TRBJ2-7,NA,few,TRBV6-1,CASSGWTDYEQYF,TGTGCCAGCAGTGGTTGGACGGATTACGAGCAGTACTTC
13,TRBJ1-3,NA,NA,TRBV7-9,CASLLGSGNTIYF,TGTGCCAGCCTCCTGGGGTCTGGAAACACCATATATTTT
14,TRBJ2-5,NA,NA,TRBV7-2,CASSFNGLQETQYF,TGTGCCAGCAGCTTTAATGGACTCCAAGAGACCCAGTACTTC
17,TRBJ1-5,NA,NA,TRBV30,CAWSVPSGRYRDQPQHF,TGTGCCTGGAGTGTACCATCAGGCCGGTATCGGGATCAGCCCCAGCATTTT
12,TRBJ1-5,NA,once,TRBV15,CATSTSNQPQHF,TGTGCCACCAGCACCAGCAATCAGCCCCAGCATTTT
16,TRBJ2-1,TRBD2,NA,TRBV7-6,CASSLESGTTYNEQFF,TGTGCCAGCAGCTTAGAGTCCGGGACTACGTACAATGAGCAGTTCTTC
18,TRBJ2-5,TRBD2,once,TRBV5-4,CASSSGLAGAYSQETQYF,TGTGCCAGCAGCTCAGGACTAGCGGGGGCCTACTCCCAAGAGACCCAGTACTTC
16,TRBJ1-2,TRBD1,NA,TRBV4-3,CASSQDRQGAEDGYTF,TGCGCCAGCAGCCAAGACCGGCAGGGGGCGGAAGATGGCTACACCTTC
16,TRBJ2-7,NA,NA,TRBV4-3,CASSQDWPGSSYEQYF,TGCGCCAGCAGCCAAGATTGGCCAGGGAGCTCCTACGAGCAGTACTTC
13,TRBJ1-2,NA,NA,TRBV6-5,CASSYSFGYGYTF,TGTGCCAGCAGTTACTCCTTCGGCTATGGCTACACCTTC
12,TRBJ1-1,NA,few,TRBV28,CASSFRETEAFF,TGTGCCAGCAGTTTCAGGGAAACTGAAGCTTTCTTT
16,TRBJ1-5,TRBD1,NA,TRBV7-9,CASSHSGTGNNQPQHF,TGTGCCAGCAGCCATTCGGGGACAGGGAACAATCAGCCCCAGCATTTT
14,TRBJ1-1,TRBD1,NA,TRBV4-3,CASSQGQGRTEAFF,TGCGCCAGCAGCCAAGGACAGGGGAGAACTGAAGCTTTCTTT
14,TRBJ2-2,NA,NA,TRBV27,CASSLWAVTGELFF,TGTGCCAGCAGTTTATGGGCGGTCACCGGGGAGCTGTTTTTT
14,TRBJ2-1,NA,NA,TRBV6-5,CASSYSQRSSEQFF,TGTGCCAGCAGTTACTCCCAGAGGAGTAGTGAGCAGTTCTTC
17,TRBJ2-7,TRBD1,NA,TRBV7-2,CASSLQTTGDHAYEQYF,TGTGCCAGCAGCTTACAAACGACAGGGGACCACGCCTACGAGCAGTACTTC
14,TRBJ2-2,TRBD1,NA,TRBV5-4,CASSRQGNTGELFF,TGTGCCAGCAGCCGACAGGGCAACACCGGGGAGCTGTTTTTT
11,TRBJ2-5,NA,NA,TRBV30,CAWALGETQYF,TGTGCCTGGGCACTGGGAGAGACCCAGTACTTC
16,TRBJ1-3,TRBD1,many,TRBV19,CASSRGTGVSGNTIYF,TGTGCCAGTAGTAGGGGGACAGGGGTCTCTGGAAACACCATATATTTT
15,TRBJ1-2,NA,many,TRBV6-1,CASSEEGDGRATYTF,TGTGCCAGCAGTGAAGAAGGGGATGGCAGGGCGACCTACACCTTC
15,TRBJ1-1,TRBD1,NA,TRBV4-1,CASSQPGTGGSGAFF,TGCGCCAGCAGCCAACCAGGGACAGGGGGTAGTGGTGCTTTCTTT
14,TRBJ1-2,TRBD1,NA,TRBV7-2,CASSLDGQGYGYTF,TGTGCCAGCAGCTTAGACGGACAGGGTTATGGCTACACCTTC
16,TRBJ2-2,NA,NA,TRBV15,CATSRDMTGNTGELFF,TGTGCCACCAGCAGGGATATGACAGGGAACACCGGGGAGCTGTTTTTT
12,TRBJ1-1,TRBD1,NA,TRBV28,CASRRQGSEAFF,TGTGCCAGCAGGCGACAGGGATCTGAAGCTTTCTTT